This T cell receptor (beta chain) was captured by sequencing in a study of cytomegalovirus exposure and HLA in healthy donors. PCR primers comprised 60 Vbeta and 13 Jbeta primers. Assay used: immunoSEQ multiplex PCR; TCRdb lists only in-frame clones, some missing. The data hold roughly 200,000 clones, with approximately 78% observed a single time. On this clone: The antigen is unknown.

The CDR3 consists of 18 residues. CDR1 is SGHVS, CDR2 FQNEAQ, per germline. V trimming: 5 bases; J trimming: 6 bases; junction bases outside the gene matches: 15. Regarding the study as a whole: Highest at DRB1 and lowest at HLA-C, TCR association rates differed among HLA loci in a later analysis. Analyses of presence/absence relied on an assumption of roughly uniform sequencing depth across donors.

The V call is TRBV7-8, the J call TRBJ2-1; 11 bases align to TRBD2. Sample: PBMCs. The TCR was taken from a woman in her 40s in good health and CMV-seronegative. CDR3 amino acids: CASSPFGSGGGRGNEQFF. For the CDR3, the DNA is TGTGCCAGCAGCCCGTTCGGTAGCGGGGGGGGGCGGGGCAATGAGCAGTTCTTC.